The 2 T cell receptor beta chains in this list originate from one sample, sequenced in a study of blood T cells in healthy people across ages. The second PCR ran about 6 to 12 cycles with a sample-barcoded 5' primer and J-beta primers. One entry per CDR3 protein, called by TCRdb with MiXCR from the 5' RACE reads. Seen here are over a million distinct CDR3 sequences, under 55% observed once, and the top ten hold roughly 3.7%. Specimen: blood. Receptor source: a woman aged 18-29 years in good health.

The sample holds a few counts of this clonotype. The J gene is TRBJ2-5, the V gene TRBV20-1; TRBD1 aligns across 11 bases. J was trimmed by 11 bases and V by 2 bases; bases with no gene match: 7. Germline CDR1 is DFQATT and CDR2 is SNEGSKA (reference sequence). The CDR3 is made up of 13 amino acids. CDR3 protein: CSARRDRGIEQYF. In DNA, the CDR3 is TGCAGTGCTAGACGGGACAGGGGGATTGAGCAGTACTTC.

The chain combines TRBV21-1 with TRBJ2-7. TRBV21-1 is a documented pseudogene. The CDR3 spans 13 residues. This CDR3 reads CASSKDMRREQYF. CDR3 DNA sequence: TGTGCCAGCAGCAAAGATATGAGGCGGGAGCAGTACTTC.